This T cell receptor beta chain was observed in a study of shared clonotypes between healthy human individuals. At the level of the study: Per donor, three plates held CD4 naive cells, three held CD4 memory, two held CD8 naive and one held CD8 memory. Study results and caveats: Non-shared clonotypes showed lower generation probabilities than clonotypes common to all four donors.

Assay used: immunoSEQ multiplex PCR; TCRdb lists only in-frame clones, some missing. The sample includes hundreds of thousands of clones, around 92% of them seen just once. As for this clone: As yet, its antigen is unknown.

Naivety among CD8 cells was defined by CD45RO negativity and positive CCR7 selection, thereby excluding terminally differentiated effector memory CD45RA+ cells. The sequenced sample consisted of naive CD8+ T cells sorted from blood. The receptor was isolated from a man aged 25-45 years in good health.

The CDR3 sequence is CASSDPRGVEQYF. CDR3 bases: TGTGCCAGCAGTGACCCCAGGGGAGTCGAGCAGTACTTC. This chain links TRBV6-1 with TRBJ2-7, with D perhaps TRBD1 (6 bases). Trimming shortened V by 3 bases and J by 6 bases, and 12 bases separated the two germline ends. Per the germline V gene, CDR1 is MNHNS and CDR2 is SASEGT. The length of the CDR3 is 13 residues.